One sample yielded the 8 T cell receptor beta chains listed below, sequenced in a study of T-cell reconstitution after alpha-beta-depleted transplantation in children. Preparing the TCRbeta library involved the use of unique molecular identifiers. TCRdb processed the PCR reads anew with MiXCR; each CDR3 protein has one entry. This table has about 400,000 distinct CDR3 sequences, about 20% appearing once. Specimen: PBMCs from the stem cell graft donor, collected from the stem cell graft. The origin of the receptors is a human donor who donated a stem cell graft to a child with acute myeloid leukemia.

CDR3 sequence: CASRLPGLEFHEQYF. CDR3 nucleotides: TGTGCCAGCAGATTACCGGGACTAGAGTTCCACGAGCAGTACTTC. V gene TRBV7-2 combines with J gene TRBJ2-7; 8 bases map to TRBD2. Unmatched junction bases numbered 12, after V lost 6 bases and J lost 5 bases. The CDR3 loop spans 15 amino acids. Germline CDR1 is SGHTA and CDR2 is FQGNSA. Looking up the rest from reference TRBV7-2 and TRBJ2-7 gives the full variable domain: GAGVSQSPSNKVTEKGKDVELRCDPISGHTALYWYRQSLGQGLEFLIYFQGNSAPDKSGLPSDRFSAERTGGSVSTLTIQRTQQEDSAVYLCASRLPGLEFHEQYFGPGTRLTVT.

This clonotype was observed a handful of times. V and J are TRBV28 and TRBJ2-7; 9 bases fit TRBD1. The CDR3 extends over 14 amino acids. V lost 4 bases and J lost 5; bases outside the gene matches: 6. Germline CDR1 is MDHEN and CDR2 is SYDVKM. The CDR3 here is CASSWGTGWNEQYF. The CDR3 DNA reads TGTGCCAGCAGTTGGGGGACAGGGTGGAACGAGCAGTACTTC.

The DNA for the CDR3 is TGTGCCAGCAGCGAAAGACCCCTTTATGAGCAGTTCTTC. Protein product: CASSERPLYEQFF. The chain carries TRBV7-6 and TRBJ2-1; D is unclear. Trimming took 5 bases from V and 8 from J, leaving 13 bases between them. The CDR3 totals 13 residues. CDR1 and CDR2 from the germline V gene are SGHVS and FNYEAQ.

The chain links TRBV7-3 to TRBJ2-2; D unresolved. V shed 2 bases and J shed 0 bases, with 10 bases lying between them. The CDR3 extends over 16 amino acids. Germline assignment: CDR1 SGHTA and CDR2 FQGTGA. The DNA of the CDR3 is TGTGCCAGCAGCTTAGGGGTTCCGGCGAACACCGGGGAGCTGTTTTTT. Protein: CASSLGVPANTGELFF.

This clonotype came up a few times. CDR3 in amino acids: CAWSVQGPGYTF. CDR3 DNA: TGTGCCTGGAGTGTACAGGGCCCTGGCTACACCTTC. This chain links TRBV30 with TRBJ1-2; D possibly corresponds to TRBD1 (6 bases). Germline V gene data show CDR1 as GTSNPN and CDR2 as SVGIG (reference sequence). The CDR3 is 12 amino acids. The V end lost 0 bases, the J end lost 7 bases, and 9 bases lay between the germline ends.

The J gene is TRBJ1-2, the V gene TRBV12-3 or TRBV12-4; D is unresolved. There are 14 residues in the CDR3. Between the trimmed V and J ends, which lost 5 bases and 2 bases, there was a span of 12 bases. The CDR3 loop reads CASSPQVVNYGYTF. Written as DNA, the CDR3 is TGTGCCAGCAGTCCTCAGGTGGTGAACTATGGCTACACCTTC.

This clonotype showed up many times. This chain links TRBV29-1 with TRBJ2-1; D is unresolved. Germline V CDR1 and CDR2: SQVTM, ANQGSEA. The CDR3 loop spans 11 amino acids. V was clipped by 5 bases and J by 7 bases, with 9 bases between them. The CDR3 here is CSVPRSNEQFF. As DNA, the CDR3 is TGCAGCGTTCCCCGTTCGAATGAGCAGTTCTTC.

This chain connects TRBV7-8 to TRBJ1-6; D is undetermined. CDR3 length: 14 amino acids. The ends were cut back, 1 base at V and 5 bases at J, with 6 bases in the middle. The germline gives CDR1 SGHVS, CDR2 FQNEAQ. The chain's CDR3 is CASSLDEDNSPLHF. CDR3 coding DNA: TGTGCCAGCAGCTTAGACGAAGATAATTCACCCCTCCACTTT. Variable domain in full (rest from reference TRBV7-8 and TRBJ1-6): GAGVSQSPRYKVAKRGQDVALRCDPISGHVSLFWYQQALGQGPEFLTYFQNEAQLDKSGLPSDRFFAERPEGSVSTLKIQRTQQEDSAVYLCASSLDEDNSPLHFGNGTRLTVT.